This paragraph covers one T cell receptor (beta chain) sequence. CDR3 length: 13 residues. V lost 3 bases and J lost 5, with 11 bases in between. CDR1 is KGHSH and CDR2 is LQKENI in the germline V gene. RNA transcripts provided the source from which TCR beta CDR3 regions were amplified. A first-round RT-PCR of the TCR CDR3 used the HTBI primer set. From the multiplex PCR reads, TCRdb called clonotypes with MiXCR, one entry per CDR3 protein. The repertoire consists of roughly 380,000 distinct CDR3 sequences, with approximately 19% occurring once and the leading ten covering roughly 3.5%. Uncontrolled infection, other autoimmune disease, pregnancy or lactation barred patients from enrollment. Thyroid ultrasound and orbital computed tomography, with clinical symptoms and serum thyroxine and TRAb, informed diagnoses. More than 8.5 ml of fresh peripheral blood supplied the PBMCs. The data originate from a study of T cells in Graves' hyperthyroidism and ophthalmopathy.

This receptor was identified in a woman aged 18-35 years with Graves' hyperthyroidism. This sequence joins TRBV18 and TRBJ2-7; D gene ambiguous. The specimen sequenced was blood. Written as DNA, the CDR3 is TGTGCCAGCTCACCTGGGCGATCCCACGAGCAGTACTTC. Translating gives CASSPGRSHEQYF.